The next 19 T cell receptor beta chains were all read from a single sample in a study of blood T cell repertoires in COVID-19. Clones were read by immunoSEQ multiplex PCR, and TCRdb kept only the in-frame ones, dropping some. This table has some 100,000 clones, 70% to 90% appearing once. The sample consisted of peripheral blood. All receptors derive from a woman aged 70-85 years with acute or convalescent COVID-19.

The chain joins TRBV7-9 to TRBJ1-2, with 9 bases identical to TRBD1. The CDR3 loop spans 15 amino acids. V was pared by 1 base and J by 6 bases, with 6 bases of the junction left unmatched. The germline CDR1 and CDR2 sequences are SEHNR and FQNEAQ (reference sequence). The CDR3 DNA is TGTGCCAGCAGCTTAGTCGGGACAGGGCCCAATGGCTACACCTTC. As protein: CASSLVGTGPNGYTF. Combining the CDR3 with reference TRBV7-9 and TRBJ1-2 gives the whole variable domain DTGVSQNPRHKITKRGQNVTFRCDPISEHNRLYWYRQTLGQGPEFLTYFQNEAQLEKSRLLSDRFSAERPKGSFSTLEIQRTEQGDSAMYLCASSLVGTGPNGYTFGSGTRLTVV.

This clone was picked up one time. V and J are TRBV7-9 and TRBJ2-7; a weak D match, TRBD1 (5 bases). The CDR3 length is 13 residues. V was pared by 3 bases and J by 3 bases, with 9 bases between. The germline gives CDR1 SEHNR, CDR2 FQNEAQ (reference sequence). The CDR3 spells CASSFDRDYEQYF. The DNA for the CDR3 is TGTGCCAGCAGCTTCGACAGAGACTACGAGCAGTACTTC.

The chain links TRBV7-9 to TRBJ2-2, with TRBD1 as a possible D gene (5 bases). From germline, CDR1 is SEHNR and CDR2 FQNEAQ (reference sequence). Between the trimmed V and J ends, which lost 5 bases and 8 bases, there was a span of 18 bases. The CDR3 runs to 15 residues. The CDR3 here is CASSPPGQPGGELFF. The CDR3, as DNA: TGTGCCAGCAGCCCCCCAGGGCAGCCAGGGGGGGAGCTGTTTTTT.

The chain uses TRBV5-1 and TRBJ1-2, with TRBD1 as a possible D gene (6 bases). Germline loops: CDR1 SGHRS, CDR2 YFSETQ. This CDR3 is 15 amino acids long. Trimming shortened V by 2 bases and J by 6 bases, and 17 bases separated the two germline ends. The CDR3 DNA reads TGCGCCAGCAGCTTAGGACAGCCCTTTATCGATGGCTACACCTTC. Protein: CASSLGQPFIDGYTF.

The V gene is TRBV4-1, the J gene TRBJ1-1; 7 nucleotides match TRBD1. Looked up from germline, CDR1 is MGHRA and CDR2 is YSYEKL. The CDR3 contains 16 residues. V shed 4 bases and J 4 bases; nucleotides not matched to a gene: 12. CDR3 region: CASSLTAAQGLTEAFF. The CDR3 nucleotides are TGCGCCAGCAGCCTCACGGCGGCACAGGGGCTCACTGAAGCTTTCTTT.

This clone was picked up one time. V usage is TRBV27 and J usage is TRBJ2-1; the match to TRBD1 covers 12 bases. Germline-derived CDR1 and CDR2 are MNHEY and SMNVEV (reference sequence). CDR3 length: 16 residues. V lost 2 bases and J lost 4; bases outside the gene matches: 3. In DNA form, the CDR3 reads TGTGCCAGCAGTTTACGGGACAGGGGGCTATACAATGAGCAGTTCTTC. It translates to CASSLRDRGLYNEQFF.

The genes are TRBV2 and TRBJ1-1; 7 bases line up with TRBD1. V shed 3 bases and J 12 bases; nucleotides not matched to a gene: 7. The germline V gene has CDR1 SNHLY and CDR2 FYNNEI. CDR3 length equals 12 residues. CDR3 nucleotides: TGTGCCAGCAGTGATGTCCCACAGGGGCCTTTCTTT. Translated, it gives CASSDVPQGPFF.

The V gene is TRBV7-6, the J gene TRBJ2-3, with TRBD1 matching 7 bases. V gave up 4 bases and J gave up 2 bases; unmatched junction bases: 6. This CDR3 has 15 amino acids. Germline lookup yields CDR1 SGHVS and CDR2 FNYEAQ. CDR3 sequence (DNA): TGTGCCAGCAGCTCTTTCGGACAGGTCACAGATACGCAGTATTTT. Amino acids: CASSSFGQVTDTQYF.

The chain joins TRBV6-5 to TRBJ1-1; TRBD1 agrees at 7 bases. V shed 2 bases, J shed 1 base, and the junction held 1 base outside the gene matches. CDR1 and CDR2 from the germline V gene are MNHEY and SVGAGI. The CDR3 is 14 residues long. CDR3 sequence reads: CASSYAGGNTEAFF. CDR3 nucleotide sequence: TGTGCCAGCAGTTACGCAGGGGGGAACACTGAAGCTTTCTTT.

The gene calls are TRBV6-5 and TRBJ1-2; 10 nucleotides align to TRBD1. This CDR3 spans 14 amino acids. CDR1 is MNHEY, CDR2 SVGAGI, per germline. The V and J ends lost 6 bases and 3 bases, in that order; junction bases with no gene match: 4. CDR3 amino acids: CASSRDRGDYGYTF. CDR3 in DNA: TGTGCCAGCAGCCGGGACAGGGGCGACTATGGCTACACCTTC.

V usage is TRBV10-1 and J usage is TRBJ2-1, with D perhaps TRBD2 (6 bases). Germline CDR1 reads WNHNN; CDR2 reads SYGVQD (reference sequence). The CDR3 has 15 residues. V lost 4 bases and J lost 0, with 10 bases in between. DNA of the CDR3: TGCGCCAGCAGTGGGGACGGGAGCTCCTACAATGAGCAGTTCTTC. Amino acids: CASSGDGSSYNEQFF.

The chain employs TRBV6-5 and TRBJ2-7; D not certain. Germline V gives CDR1 MNHEY, CDR2 SVGAGI. This CDR3 spans 12 amino acids. V lost 5 bases, J lost 4 bases, and 9 bases lay in between. The chain's CDR3 is CASSQTAYEQYF. Here the CDR3 DNA reads TGTGCCAGCAGTCAGACTGCGTACGAGCAGTACTTC.

This clone has just one count. The chain links TRBV9 to TRBJ2-5, with TRBD1 identical over 7 bases. Germline lookup yields CDR1 SGDLS and CDR2 YYNGEE. The CDR3 is made up of 14 amino acids. J gave up 1 base and V 2 bases, and 2 bases lay outside the gene matches. The CDR3 sequence is CASSVGQRQETQYF. The CDR3 coding sequence is TGTGCCAGCAGCGTGGGACAGCGCCAAGAGACCCAGTACTTC.

The V call is TRBV3-1 (or the pseudogene TRBV3-2), the J call TRBJ2-5, with 11 bases aligning to TRBD2. The CDR3 spans 16 residues. Germline CDR1 is LGHDT and CDR2 is YNNKEL (reference sequence). Trimming took 1 base from V and 5 from J; bases not matched to a gene: 6. In DNA, the CDR3 is TGTGCCAGCAGCCAAGGGCGAGTAGCGGGGGGGGAGACCCAGTACTTC. It yields the protein CASSQGRVAGGETQYF.

The sample holds one count of this clone. The chain uses TRBV28 and TRBJ2-3; 9 nucleotides line up with TRBD1. V lost 7 bases to trimming and J lost 1 base; unmatched junction nucleotides: 6. CDR1 is MDHEN, CDR2 SYDVKM, per germline. This CDR3 has 15 residues. For the CDR3, the DNA is TGTGCCAGCAAGACTCGGGACAGGGGCACAGATACGCAGTATTTT. It yields the protein CASKTRDRGTDTQYF.

V is TRBV5-1 and J is TRBJ2-1, with D perhaps matching TRBD2 (7 bases). Germline CDR1 is SGHRS and CDR2 is YFSETQ. CDR3 length: 13 residues. Between the trimmed V and J ends, which lost 5 bases and 7 bases, there was a span of 13 bases. The CDR3 DNA reads as TGCGCCAGCAGTGGGGGGGCCTTAAATGAGCAGTTCTTC. Translated, it gives CASSGGALNEQFF.

This clone appeared once. The rearrangement joins TRBV2 to TRBJ2-1; TRBD2 agrees at 14 bases. The CDR3 runs 14 residues. Germline loops: CDR1 SNHLY, CDR2 FYNNEI. With V trimmed by 8 bases and J by 13 bases, 10 bases remained unmatched. CDR3 loop: CASDGTSGGPGQFF. The CDR3 DNA reads TGTGCCAGCGACGGGACTAGCGGGGGCCCCGGACAGTTCTTC.

The rearrangement joins TRBV15 to TRBJ1-1, with 10 positions matching TRBD1. CDR1 is LNHNV and CDR2 is YYDKDF in the germline V gene (reference sequence). V shed 4 bases, J shed 6 bases, and the junction held 5 bases outside the gene matches. The CDR3 totals 14 residues. The CDR3 DNA reads TGTGCCACCAGCAAGACAGGGGGCGCGTCTGAAGCTTTCTTT. Translating gives CATSKTGGASEAFF.

This clone was picked up one time. The chain carries TRBV12-3 or TRBV12-4 and TRBJ2-3, with D perhaps TRBD2 (7 bases). Trimming stripped 3 bases from V and 10 bases from J, with 11 bases between. The CDR3 extends over 12 amino acids. The CDR3 reads CASSLGGPPQYF. In DNA form, the CDR3 reads TGTGCCAGCAGTTTGGGGGGGCCCCCGCAGTATTTT.